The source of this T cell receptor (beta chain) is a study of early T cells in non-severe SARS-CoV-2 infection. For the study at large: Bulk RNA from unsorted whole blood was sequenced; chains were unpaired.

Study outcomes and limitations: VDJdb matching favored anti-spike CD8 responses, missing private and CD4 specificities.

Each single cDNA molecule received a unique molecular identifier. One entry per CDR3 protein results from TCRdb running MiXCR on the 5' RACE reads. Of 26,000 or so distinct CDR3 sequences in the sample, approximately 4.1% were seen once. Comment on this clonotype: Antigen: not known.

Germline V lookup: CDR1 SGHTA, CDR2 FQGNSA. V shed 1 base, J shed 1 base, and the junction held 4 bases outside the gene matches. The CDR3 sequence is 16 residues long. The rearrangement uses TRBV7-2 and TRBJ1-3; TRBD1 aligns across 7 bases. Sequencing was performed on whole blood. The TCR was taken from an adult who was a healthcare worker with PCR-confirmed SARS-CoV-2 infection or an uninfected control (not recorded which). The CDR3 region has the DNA TGTGCCAGCAGCTTAGAGTTCAGGGGGTCTGGAAACACCATATATTTT. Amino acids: CASSLEFRGSGNTIYF.